This T cell receptor beta chain emerged from a study of blood T cells in healthy people across ages. This clonotype was found a few times. The CDR3 has 18 residues. V shed 1 base and J 5 bases; nucleotides not matched to a gene: 12. Per germline, CDR1 MDHEN and CDR2 SYDVKM. The use of a sample-barcoded 5' primer and a J-beta primer mix characterized a second PCR of roughly 7 to 11 cycles. TCRdb reanalysed the 5' RACE reads using MiXCR and keeps one entry per CDR3 protein. The data hold hundreds of thousands of distinct CDR3 sequences, with 52% observed a single time. The specimen sequenced was blood. This chain links TRBV28 with TRBJ2-5, with 11 positions matching TRBD2. This receptor was obtained from a woman older than 75 in good health. CDR3 sequence (DNA): TGTGCCAGCAGTTTATTCGTTAGACTAGCGGGATTTAGTGAGACCCAGTACTTC. Translation: CASSLFVRLAGFSETQYF.